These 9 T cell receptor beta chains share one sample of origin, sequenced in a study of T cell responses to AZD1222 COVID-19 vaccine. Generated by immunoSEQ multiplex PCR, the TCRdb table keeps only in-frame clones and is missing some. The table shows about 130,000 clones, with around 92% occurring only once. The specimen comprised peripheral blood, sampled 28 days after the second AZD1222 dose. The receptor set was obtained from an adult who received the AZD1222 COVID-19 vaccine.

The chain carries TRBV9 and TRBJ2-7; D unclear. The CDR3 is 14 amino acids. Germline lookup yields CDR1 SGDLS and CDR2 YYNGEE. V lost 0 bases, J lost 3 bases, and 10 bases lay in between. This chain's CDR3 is CASSVGVPHYEQYF. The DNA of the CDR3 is TGTGCCAGCAGCGTAGGGGTCCCCCACTACGAGCAGTACTTC.

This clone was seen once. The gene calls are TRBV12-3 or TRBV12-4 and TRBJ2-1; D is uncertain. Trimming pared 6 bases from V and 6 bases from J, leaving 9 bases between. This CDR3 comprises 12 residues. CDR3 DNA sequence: TGTGCCAGCAGAAAAGGAAGCAATGAGCAGTTCTTC. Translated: CASRKGSNEQFF.

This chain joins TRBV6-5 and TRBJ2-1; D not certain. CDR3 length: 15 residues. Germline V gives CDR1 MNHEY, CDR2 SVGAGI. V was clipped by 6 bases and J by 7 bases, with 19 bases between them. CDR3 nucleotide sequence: TGTGCCAGCAGACCCATCCCCGGTTACGGGAATGAGCAGTTCTTC. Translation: CASRPIPGYGNEQFF.

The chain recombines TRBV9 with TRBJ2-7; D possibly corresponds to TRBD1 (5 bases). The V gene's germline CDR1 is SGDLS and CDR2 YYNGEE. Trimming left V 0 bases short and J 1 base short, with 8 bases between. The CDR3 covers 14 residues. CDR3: CASSVGGSSYEQYF. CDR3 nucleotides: TGTGCCAGCAGCGTAGGGGGCAGTTCCTACGAGCAGTACTTC. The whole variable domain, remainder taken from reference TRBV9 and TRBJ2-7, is DSGVTQTPKHLITATGQRVTLRCSPRSGDLSVYWYQQSLDQGLQFLIQYYNGEERAKGNILERFSAQQFPDLHSELNLSSLELGDSALYFCASSVGGSSYEQYFGPGTRLTVT.

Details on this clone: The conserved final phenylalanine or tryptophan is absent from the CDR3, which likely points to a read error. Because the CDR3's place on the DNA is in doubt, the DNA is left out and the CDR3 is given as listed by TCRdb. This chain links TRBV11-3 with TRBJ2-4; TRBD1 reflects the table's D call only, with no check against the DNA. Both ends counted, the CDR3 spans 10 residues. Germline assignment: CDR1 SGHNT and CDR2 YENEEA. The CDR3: CASSLGTGPG.

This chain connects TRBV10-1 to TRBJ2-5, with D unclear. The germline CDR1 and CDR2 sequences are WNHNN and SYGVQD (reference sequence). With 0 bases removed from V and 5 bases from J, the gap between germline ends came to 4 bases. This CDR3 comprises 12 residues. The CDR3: CASSESRETQYF. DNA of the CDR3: TGCGCCAGCAGTGAGTCTCGGGAGACCCAGTACTTC.

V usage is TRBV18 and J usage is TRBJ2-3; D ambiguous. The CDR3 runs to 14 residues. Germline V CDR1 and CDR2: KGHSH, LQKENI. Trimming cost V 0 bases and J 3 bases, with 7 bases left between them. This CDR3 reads CASSPPIHTDTQYF. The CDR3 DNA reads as TGTGCCAGCTCACCACCGATTCATACAGATACGCAGTATTTT.

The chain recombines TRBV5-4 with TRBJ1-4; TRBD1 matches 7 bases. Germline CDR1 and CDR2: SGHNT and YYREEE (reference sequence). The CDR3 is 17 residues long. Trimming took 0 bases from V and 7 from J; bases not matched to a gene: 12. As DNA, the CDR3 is TGTGCCAGCAGCTTGGGGGGTGGAGGGGGCGGCGGTGAAAAACTGTTTTTT. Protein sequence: CASSLGGGGGGGEKLFF.

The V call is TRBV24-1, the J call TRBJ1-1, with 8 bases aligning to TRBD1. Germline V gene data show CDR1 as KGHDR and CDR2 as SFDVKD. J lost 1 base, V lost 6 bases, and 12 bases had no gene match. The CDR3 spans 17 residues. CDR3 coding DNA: TGTGCCACCAGTACCGGGGCAGGGGGCGTTGGGAACACTGAAGCTTTCTTT. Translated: CATSTGAGGVGNTEAFF.